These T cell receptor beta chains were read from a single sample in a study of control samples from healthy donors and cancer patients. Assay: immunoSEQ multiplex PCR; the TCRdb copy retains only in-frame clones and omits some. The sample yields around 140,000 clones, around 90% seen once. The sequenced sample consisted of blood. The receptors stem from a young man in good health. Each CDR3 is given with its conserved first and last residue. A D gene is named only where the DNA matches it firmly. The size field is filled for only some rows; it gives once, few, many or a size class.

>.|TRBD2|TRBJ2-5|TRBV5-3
CARSWNLTSGEETQYF
TGTGCCAGAAGCTGGAATTTGACTAGCGGGGAAGAGACCCAGTACTTC
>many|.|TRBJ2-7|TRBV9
CASSVEPGSYEQYF
TGTGCCAGCAGCGTAGAGCCAGGTAGCTACGAGCAGTACTTC
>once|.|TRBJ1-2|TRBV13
CASSQGWGYTF
TGTGCCAGCAGCCAGGGGTGGGGCTACACCTTC
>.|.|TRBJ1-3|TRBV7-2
CASSLDGGTNTIYF
TGTGCCAGCAGCTTGGACGGGGGGACAAACACCATATATTTT
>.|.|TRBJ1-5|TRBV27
CASRRGGNQPQHF
TGTGCCAGCCGCCGCGGGGGCAATCAGCCCCAGCATTTT
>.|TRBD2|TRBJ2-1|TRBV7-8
CASSFRTSGEQFF
TGTGCCAGCAGCTTCAGGACTAGCGGGGAGCAGTTCTTC
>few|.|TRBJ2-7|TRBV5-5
CASSPGLSEYEQYF
TGTGCCAGCAGCCCAGGGTTAAGTGAGTACGAGCAGTACTTC
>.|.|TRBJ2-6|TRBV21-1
CASSTGTRLISGANVLTF
TGTGCCAGCAGCACCGGGACTAGGTTGATTTCTGGGGCCAACGTCCTGACTTTC
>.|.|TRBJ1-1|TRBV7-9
CASSLGGSGVEAFF
TGTGCCAGCAGCTTAGGGGGGTCAGGGGTAGAAGCTTTCTTT
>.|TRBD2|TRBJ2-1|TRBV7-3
CASSQAGLAGGLSLNEQFF
TGTGCCAGCAGCCAAGCCGGGCTAGCGGGGGGGCTGAGTTTAAATGAGCAGTTCTTC
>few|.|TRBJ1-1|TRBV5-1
CASRTTGYGTEAFF
TGCGCCAGCAGGACGACAGGTTACGGCACTGAAGCTTTCTTT
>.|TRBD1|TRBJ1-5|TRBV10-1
CASSEPGTGGVYSNQPQHF
TGCGCCAGCAGTGAGCCCGGGACAGGGGGAGTCTATAGCAATCAGCCCCAGCATTTT
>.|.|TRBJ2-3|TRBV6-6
CATTWGGTDTQYF
TGTGCCACCACCTGGGGGGGCACAGATACGCAGTATTTT
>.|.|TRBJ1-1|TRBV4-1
CASSQEGALATEAFF
TGCGCCAGCAGCCAAGAAGGGGCGCTTGCAACTGAAGCTTTCTTT
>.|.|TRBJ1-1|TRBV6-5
CASSSMNTEAFF
TGTGCCAGCAGTAGCATGAACACTGAAGCTTTCTTT
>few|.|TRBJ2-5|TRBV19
CASSIATGGETQYF
TGTGCCAGTAGTATAGCGACAGGTGGGGAGACCCAGTACTTC
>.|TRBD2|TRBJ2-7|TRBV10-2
CASSEFTSGGAYEQYF
TGCGCCAGCAGTGAGTTTACTAGCGGGGGGGCCTACGAGCAGTACTTC
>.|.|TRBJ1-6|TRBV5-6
CASSLEVSNSPLHF
TGTGCCAGCAGCTTGGAAGTCTCGAATTCACCCCTCCACTTT
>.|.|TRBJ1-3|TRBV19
CASSINKGPGNTIYF
TGTGCCAGTAGTATAAATAAAGGTCCTGGAAACACCATATATTTT
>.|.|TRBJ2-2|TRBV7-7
CASSPAGLPGELFF
TGTGCCAGCAGCCCTGCCGGTCTCCCCGGGGAGCTGTTTTTT
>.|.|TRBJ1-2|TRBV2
CASSDYINYGYTF
TGTGCCAGCAGTGATTATATTAACTATGGCTACACCTTC
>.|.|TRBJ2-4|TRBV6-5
CATEKNIQYF
TGTGCCACCGAAAAAAACATTCAGTACTTC
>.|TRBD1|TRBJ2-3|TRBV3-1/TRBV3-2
CASSQWDSLGDTQYF
TGTGCCAGCAGCCAGTGGGACAGCTTGGGAGATACGCAGTATTTT
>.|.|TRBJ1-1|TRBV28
CASSLSNRVYRDTEAFF
TGTGCCAGCAGTTTATCAAACAGGGTCTACAGGGACACTGAAGCTTTCTTT
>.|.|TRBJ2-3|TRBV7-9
CASSRGAVSTDTQYF
TGTGCCAGCAGTCGGGGGGCGGTCTCGACAGATACGCAGTATTTT
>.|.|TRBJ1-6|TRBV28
CASSLSLDRDSPLHF
TGTGCCAGCAGTTTATCCCTGGACCGAGATTCACCCCTCCACTTT